Listed here is a single T cell receptor beta chain. Its antigen remains unknown. There are 17 residues in the CDR3. Germline V CDR1 and CDR2: SGHRS, YFSETQ. The ends lost 3 bases at V and 2 bases at J; junction bases unmatched: 9. Assay: immunoSEQ multiplex PCR; the TCRdb copy retains only in-frame clones and omits some. The sample records more than 2,000,000 clones, 80% to 95% being singletons. This record comes from a study of shared clonotypes between healthy human individuals. The wider study: Donors were a couple of women and a few men aged 18 to 49.

Study-wide points: Blood was the only sampled material, and tissue repertoires likely differ. The naive CD4 repertoires of several donors were compared, and approximately 5.3% of clonotypes were shared.

Material: naive CD4+ T cells from PBMCs. Subset specified: CD45RA+ positively selected. The sequence came from a man younger than 35 in good health. Some clones in this sample may be carry-over from other donors' samples. The V gene is TRBV5-1, the J gene TRBJ2-3; 10 bases map to TRBD2. The CDR3 nucleotides are TGCGCCAGCAGCTCCTTCGGACTAGCGGATTACACAGATACGCAGTATTTT. Translating it yields CASSSFGLADYTDTQYF.